This record looks at one T cell receptor (beta chain) sequence and its context. The antigen remains unidentified. These data are taken from a study of chemoradiotherapy in HPV16-positive cancers. Turning to the study itself: Candidate HPV-specific clones and shared TCR motifs came from a couple of HPV16-positive patients.

Study-wide results and limits: HPV-specific T cells were functionally defined from only two HPV16-positive patients. Candidate HPV-specific clones and E7-related TCR motifs grew in tumor during treatment.

Germline V gene data show CDR1 as MGHRA and CDR2 as YSYEKL. This CDR3 is built from 16 residues. Trimming removed 3 bases from V and 1 base from J; junction bases left unmatched: 4. Profiling relied on immunoSEQ multiplex PCR, and the TCRdb table lists in-frame clones only, not all of them. The table shows under 20,000 clones, with around 84% occurring only once. The chain links TRBV4-1 to TRBJ2-1; 9 bases are shared with TRBD1. The input for sequencing was blood, taken from a patient who underwent chemoradiotherapy. This receptor was obtained from a human donor with HPV-associated anogenital cancer. The CDR3 DNA sequence: TGCGCCAGCAGCCAGGCCGGGACAGGGTCCTACAATGAGCAGTTCTTC. It yields the protein CASSQAGTGSYNEQFF.